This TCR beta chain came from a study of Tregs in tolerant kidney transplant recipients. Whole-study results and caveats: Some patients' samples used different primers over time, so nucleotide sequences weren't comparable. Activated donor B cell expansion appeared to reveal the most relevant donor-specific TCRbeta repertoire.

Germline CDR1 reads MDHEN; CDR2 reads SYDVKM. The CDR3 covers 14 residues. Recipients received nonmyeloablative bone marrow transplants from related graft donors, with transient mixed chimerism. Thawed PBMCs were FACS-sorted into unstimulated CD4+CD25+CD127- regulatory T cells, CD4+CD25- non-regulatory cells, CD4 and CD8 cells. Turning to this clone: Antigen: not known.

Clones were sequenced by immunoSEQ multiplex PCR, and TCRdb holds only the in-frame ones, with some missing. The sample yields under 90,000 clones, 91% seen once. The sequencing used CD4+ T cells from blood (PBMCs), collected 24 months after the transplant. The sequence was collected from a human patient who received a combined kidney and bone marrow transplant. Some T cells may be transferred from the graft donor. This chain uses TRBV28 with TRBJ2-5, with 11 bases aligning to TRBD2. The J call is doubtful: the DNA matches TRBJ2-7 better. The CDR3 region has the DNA TGTGCCAGCAGTCCGGGACTAGCGGATCGCGAGCAGTACTTC. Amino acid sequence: CASSPGLADREQYF.